These T cell receptor beta chains were read from a single sample in a study of T cell changes during pregnancy in multiple sclerosis. Generated by immunoSEQ multiplex PCR, the TCRdb table keeps only in-frame clones and is missing some. The data hold over 70,000 clones, with almost 95% observed a single time. Sequences were derived from peripheral blood, sampled in the third trimester of pregnancy. The receptor set was obtained from a female donor with multiple sclerosis, enrolled in a pregnancy study. CDR3s leave out the opening cysteine and the closing phenylalanine or tryptophan. D genes are given only for firm matches.

j_call d_call v_call cdr3_aa
TRBJ2-5 TRBD2 TRBV7-2 ASSFSGGNKETQY
TRBJ2-7 NA TRBV6-5 ASSYSKGTGGSEQY
TRBJ1-2 TRBD1 TRBV30 AWSVLQGADGYT
TRBJ2-7 TRBD2 TRBV7-6 ASSLGVAGGNYEQY
TRBJ2-5 NA TRBV2 ARRGAGAQETQY
TRBJ2-1 TRBD2 TRBV7-8 ASSLGGTRDEQF
TRBJ1-5 NA TRBV5-1 ASSLEGAGNQPQH
TRBJ1-1 NA TRBV6-5 ASSYLGAGDTEAF
TRBJ2-5 NA TRBV27 ASSLSGAYFQETQY
TRBJ2-3 NA TRBV28 ASSTSFGLRDTDTQY
TRBJ1-5 NA TRBV30 AWSVLGRVQPQH
TRBJ2-2 TRBD1 TRBV10-3 AISEGQGATGELF
TRBJ2-1 NA TRBV7-9 ASSLAGSLSNEQF
TRBJ2-5 NA TRBV28 ASSPRETQY
TRBJ2-2 NA TRBV5-1 ASSLALGQVTGELF
TRBJ2-1 NA TRBV5-1 ASSLDLEPYNEQF
TRBJ1-1 TRBD1 TRBV7-3 ASSWTGGGTEAF
TRBJ2-4 NA TRBV13 ASSPTPGRENIQY
TRBJ2-7 TRBD2 TRBV27 ASKKTGTRRYEQY
TRBJ1-3 NA TRBV28 ASSLGHLSGNTIY
TRBJ2-7 NA TRBV30 AWGGTYEQY
TRBJ2-3 TRBD2 TRBV7-3 ASSSIIRLAGGGTDTQY
TRBJ2-7 NA TRBV5-4 ASSLVGQVREQY
TRBJ2-2 TRBD2 TRBV28 ASSLPRGRDFTGELF
TRBJ2-3 TRBD2 TRBV4-1 ASSFSGTSPDTQY
TRBJ2-7 NA TRBV27 ASSLMGGDEQY
TRBJ2-7 NA TRBV15 ATSRGALSYEQY
TRBJ2-7 NA TRBV28 ATLYYEQY